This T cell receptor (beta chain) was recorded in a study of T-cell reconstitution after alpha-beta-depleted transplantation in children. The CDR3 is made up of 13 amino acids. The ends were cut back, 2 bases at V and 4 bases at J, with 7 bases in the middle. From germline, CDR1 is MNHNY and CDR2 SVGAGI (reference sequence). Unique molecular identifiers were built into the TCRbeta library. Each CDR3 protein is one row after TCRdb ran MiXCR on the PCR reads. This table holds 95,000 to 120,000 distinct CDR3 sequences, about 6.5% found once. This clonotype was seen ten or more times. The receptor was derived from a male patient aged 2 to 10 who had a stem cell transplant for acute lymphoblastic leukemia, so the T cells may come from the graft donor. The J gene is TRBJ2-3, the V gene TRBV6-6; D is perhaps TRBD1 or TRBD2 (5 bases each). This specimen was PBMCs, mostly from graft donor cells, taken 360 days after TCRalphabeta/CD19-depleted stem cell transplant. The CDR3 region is CASSYEGPDTQYF. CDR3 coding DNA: TGTGCCAGCAGTTACGAGGGACCAGATACGCAGTATTTT.